The TCR beta chain under discussion was sequenced for a study of technical replicates of blood from a few donors (dated by TCRdb to 2015 to 2018). Library creation used the immunoSEQ multiplex PCR assay. TCRdb provides this immuneACCESS table in a form limited to in-frame rearrangements. Some clones are lacking; in checked studies, under half of them reflect an unresolved V gene, and why the rest are absent is not known. The sample table shows tens of thousands of clones, and more than 75% are seen once. The leading ten clones occupy just over 4.5% of the sample. CDR1 and CDR2 are read off the germline V gene (reference sequence) as GTSNPN and SVGIG. V loses 3 bases at its end and J loses 15 bases; junction bases beyond the gene matches: 13. The CDR3 covers 15 residues, taking in both the cysteine and the phenylalanine. CDR3 DNA is the only sequence kept; it has 45 bases, read in frame from the first base.

About this clone: Which antigen it targets is not known. No per-base quality is available; no much larger clone lies one base away.

Sequenced sample: PBMCs. The chain couples TRBV30 to TRBJ1-6, and 11 junction bases match TRBD1. This TCR was sampled from a human donor in good health. Some clones in this sample may be carry-over from other donors' samples. The nucleotides are TGTGCCTGGAGAATACCCCGGGACAGGGGGTTTGTCCTCCACTTT. The encoded protein is CAWRIPRDRGFVLHF. Beyond the CDR3, the reference TRBV30 and TRBJ1-6 genes provide the residues; the full variable domain reads: SQTIHQWPATLVQPVGSPLSLECTVEGTSNPNLYWYRQAAGRGLQLLFYSVGIGQISSEVPQNLSASRPQDRQFILSSKKLLLSDSGFYLCAWRIPRDRGFVLHFGNGTRLTVT.